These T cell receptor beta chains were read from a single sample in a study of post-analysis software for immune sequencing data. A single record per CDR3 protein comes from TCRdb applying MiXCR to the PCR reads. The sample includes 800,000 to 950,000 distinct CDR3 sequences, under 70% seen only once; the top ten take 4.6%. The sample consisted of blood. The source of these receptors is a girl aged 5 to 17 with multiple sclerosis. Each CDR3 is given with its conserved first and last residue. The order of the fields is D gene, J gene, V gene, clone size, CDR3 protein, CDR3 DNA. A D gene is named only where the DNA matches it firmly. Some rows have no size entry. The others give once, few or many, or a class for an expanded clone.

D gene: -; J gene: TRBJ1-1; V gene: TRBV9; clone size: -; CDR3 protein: CASSYGIGTEAFF; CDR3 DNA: TGTGCCAGCAGTTATGGGATCGGCACTGAAGCTTTCTTT
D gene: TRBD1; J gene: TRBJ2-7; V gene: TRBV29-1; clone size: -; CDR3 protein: CSVRFETGAVLEQYF; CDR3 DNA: TGCAGCGTTAGGTTTGAGACAGGGGCAGTTCTCGAGCAGTACTTC
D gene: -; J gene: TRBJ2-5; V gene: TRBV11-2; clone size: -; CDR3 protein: CASSLDWTETQYF; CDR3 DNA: TGTGCCAGCAGCTTAGATTGGACTGAGACCCAGTACTTC
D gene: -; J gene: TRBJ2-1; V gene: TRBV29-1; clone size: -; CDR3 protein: CSVEGRFDEQFF; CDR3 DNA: TGCAGCGTTGAAGGTAGATTTGATGAGCAGTTCTTC
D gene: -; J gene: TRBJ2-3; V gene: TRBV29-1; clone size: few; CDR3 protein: CSVVGRYTDTQYF; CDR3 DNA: TGCAGCGTTGTAGGCAGATACACAGATACGCAGTATTTT
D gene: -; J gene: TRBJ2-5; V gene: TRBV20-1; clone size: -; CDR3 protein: CSARAGTLQETQYF; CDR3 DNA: TGCAGTGCTAGAGCGGGGACCTTACAAGAGACCCAGTACTTC
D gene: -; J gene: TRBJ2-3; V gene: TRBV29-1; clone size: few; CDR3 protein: CSGMMRPGDTQYF; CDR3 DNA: TGCAGCGGAATGATGAGGCCCGGGGATACGCAGTATTTT
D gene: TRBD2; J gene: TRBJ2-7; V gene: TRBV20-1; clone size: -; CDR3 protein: CSAMSLAGGPYEQYF; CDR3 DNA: TGCAGTGCTATGTCCTTAGCGGGAGGGCCCTACGAGCAGTACTTC
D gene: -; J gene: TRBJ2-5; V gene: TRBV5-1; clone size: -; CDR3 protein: CASSLALGEIQETQYF; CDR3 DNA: TGCGCCAGCAGCTTGGCACTAGGGGAGATCCAAGAGACCCAGTACTTC
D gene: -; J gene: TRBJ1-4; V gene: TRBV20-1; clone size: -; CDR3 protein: CSARDVSATNEKLFF; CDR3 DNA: TGCAGTGCTAGAGATGTCAGTGCAACTAATGAAAAACTGTTTTTT
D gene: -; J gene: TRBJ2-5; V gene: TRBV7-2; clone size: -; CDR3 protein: CASSSLALYNEQYF; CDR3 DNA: TGTGCCAGCAGCTCGCTAGCGCTTTACAATGAGCAGTACTTC
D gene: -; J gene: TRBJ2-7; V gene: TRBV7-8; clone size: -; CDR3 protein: CASSLTDRTFVGKQYF; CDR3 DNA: TGTGCCAGCAGCTTAACGGACAGAACTTTCGTTGGGAAGCAGTACTTC
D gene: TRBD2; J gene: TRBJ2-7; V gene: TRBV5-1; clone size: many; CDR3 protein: CASSRTPTGGINEQYF; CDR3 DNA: TGCGCCAGCAGCCGAACCCCCACGGGAGGGATCAACGAGCAGTACTTC
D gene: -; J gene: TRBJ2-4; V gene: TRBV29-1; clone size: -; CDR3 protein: CSVLSGSMDIQYF; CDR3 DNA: TGCAGCGTTCTTAGCGGCTCAATGGACATTCAGTACTTC
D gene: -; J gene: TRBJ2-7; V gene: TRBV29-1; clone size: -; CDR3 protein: CSVALATSYEQYF; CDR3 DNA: TGCAGCGTTGCCCTCGCCACCTCCTACGAGCAGTACTTC
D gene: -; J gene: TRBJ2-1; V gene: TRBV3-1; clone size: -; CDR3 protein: CASNGGQGAYNEQFF; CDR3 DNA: TGTGCCAGCAACGGGGGGCAGGGGGCCTACAATGAGCAGTTCTTC
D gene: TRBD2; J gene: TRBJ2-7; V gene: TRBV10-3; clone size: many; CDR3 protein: CAISEFFDYQTSGTYEQYF; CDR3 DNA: TGTGCCATCAGTGAGTTCTTCGACTACCAGACTAGCGGAACCTACGAGCAGTACTTC
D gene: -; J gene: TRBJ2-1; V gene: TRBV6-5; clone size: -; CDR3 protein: CASRKGGGHYNEQFF; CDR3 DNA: TGTGCCAGCAGGAAGGGCGGGGGACATTACAATGAGCAGTTCTTC
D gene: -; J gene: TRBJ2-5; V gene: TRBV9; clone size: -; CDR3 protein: CASSVVGAVQETQYF; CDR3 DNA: TGTGCCAGCAGCGTAGTAGGAGCGGTCCAAGAGACCCAGTACTTC
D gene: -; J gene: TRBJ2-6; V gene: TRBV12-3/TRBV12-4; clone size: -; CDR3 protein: CASSLDSALISGANVLTF; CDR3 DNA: TGTGCCAGCAGTTTGGACAGCGCCCTAATCTCTGGGGCCAACGTCCTGACTTTC
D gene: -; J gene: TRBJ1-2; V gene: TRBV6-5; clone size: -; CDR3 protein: CASTSTLNYGYTF; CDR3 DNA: TGTGCCAGCACCTCGACCTTGAACTATGGCTACACCTTC
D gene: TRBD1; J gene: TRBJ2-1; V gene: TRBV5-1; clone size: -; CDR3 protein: CASSFGDRGLGGSYNEQFF; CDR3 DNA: TGCGCCAGCAGCTTTGGGGACAGGGGGCTAGGTGGCTCCTACAATGAGCAGTTCTTC
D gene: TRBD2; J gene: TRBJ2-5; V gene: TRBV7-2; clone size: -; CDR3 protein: CASSLGLSTPGGQYF; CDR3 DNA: TGTGCCAGCAGCTTAGGTTTAAGTACCCCCGGGGGGCAGTACTTC
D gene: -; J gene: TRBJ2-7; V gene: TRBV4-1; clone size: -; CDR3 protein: CASSQERGTDLYEQYF; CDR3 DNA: TGCGCCAGCAGCCAAGAGCGGGGGACAGATCTATACGAGCAGTACTTC
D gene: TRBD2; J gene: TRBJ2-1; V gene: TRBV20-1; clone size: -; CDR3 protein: CSASRSGGAHNEQFF; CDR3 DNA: TGCAGTGCTAGCAGAAGCGGGGGCGCCCACAATGAGCAGTTCTTC
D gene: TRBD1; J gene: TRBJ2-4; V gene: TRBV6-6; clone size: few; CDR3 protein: CASSRQGLAKNIQYF; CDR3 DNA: TGTGCCAGCAGTCGACAGGGGTTAGCCAAAAACATTCAGTACTTC
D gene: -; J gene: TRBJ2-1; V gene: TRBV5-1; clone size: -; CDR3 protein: CASAPGAGAYNEQFF; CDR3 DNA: TGCGCCAGCGCGCCCGGGGCAGGGGCCTACAATGAGCAGTTCTTC
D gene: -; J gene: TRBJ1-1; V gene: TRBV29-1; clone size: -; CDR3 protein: CSARGGPKAEAFF; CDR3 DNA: TGCAGCGCCCGGGGGGGCCCGAAGGCTGAAGCTTTCTTT
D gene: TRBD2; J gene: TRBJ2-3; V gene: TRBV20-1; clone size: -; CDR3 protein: CSGSSGSSADTQYF; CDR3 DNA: TGCAGTGGGTCTAGCGGGAGCAGCGCAGATACGCAGTATTTT
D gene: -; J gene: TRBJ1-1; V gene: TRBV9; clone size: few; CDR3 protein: CASSAVGGTALTEAFF; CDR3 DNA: TGTGCCAGCAGCGCCGTGGGGGGGACGGCCCTCACTGAAGCTTTCTTT
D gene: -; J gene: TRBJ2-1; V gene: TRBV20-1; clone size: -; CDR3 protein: CSARGLAHGEQFF; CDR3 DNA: TGCAGTGCTAGAGGCCTAGCTCATGGGGAGCAGTTCTTC
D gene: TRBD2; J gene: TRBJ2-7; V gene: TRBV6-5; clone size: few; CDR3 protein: CASSLDPGLDLYEQYF; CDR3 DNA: TGTGCCAGCAGCCTGGACCCGGGACTAGATTTGTACGAGCAGTACTTC
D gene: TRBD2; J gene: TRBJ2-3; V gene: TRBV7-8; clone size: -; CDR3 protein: CASSLQRGGSDTQYF; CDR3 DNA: TGTGCCAGCAGCTTACAGCGGGGGGGCTCAGATACGCAGTATTTT
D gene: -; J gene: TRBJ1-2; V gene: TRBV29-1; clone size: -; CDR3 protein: CSSTLDYYGYTF; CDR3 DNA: TGCAGCTCCACCCTGGACTACTATGGCTACACCTTC
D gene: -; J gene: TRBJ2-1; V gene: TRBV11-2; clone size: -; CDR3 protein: CASGGRRPTNEQFF; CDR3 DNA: TGTGCCTCCGGGGGTCGCCGGCCCACGAATGAGCAGTTCTTC
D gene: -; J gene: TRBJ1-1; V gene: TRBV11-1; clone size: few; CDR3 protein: CASSLRYRDHTEAFF; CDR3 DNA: TGTGCCAGCAGCCTCCGTTACAGGGATCACACTGAAGCTTTCTTT
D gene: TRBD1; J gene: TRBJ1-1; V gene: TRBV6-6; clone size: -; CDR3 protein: CASSKTGRGGTEAFF; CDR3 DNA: TGTGCCAGCAGTAAGACAGGGAGGGGGGGCACTGAAGCTTTCTTT
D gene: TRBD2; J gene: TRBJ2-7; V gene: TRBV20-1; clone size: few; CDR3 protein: CSARGLAGHPYEQYF; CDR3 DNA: TGCAGTGCTAGAGGGCTAGCGGGACATCCCTACGAGCAGTACTTC
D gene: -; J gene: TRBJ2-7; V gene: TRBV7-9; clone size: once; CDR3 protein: CASSSLDGANEQYF; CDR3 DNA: TGTGCCAGCAGCTCCTTAGACGGAGCCAACGAGCAGTACTTC
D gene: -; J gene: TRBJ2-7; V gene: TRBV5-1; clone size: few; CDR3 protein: CASSFHPGSGQKYEQYF; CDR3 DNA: TGCGCCAGCAGCTTTCACCCGGGATCCGGACAGAAATACGAGCAGTACTTC
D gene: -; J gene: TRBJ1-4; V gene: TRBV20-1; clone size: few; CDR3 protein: CSARLQGEKLFF; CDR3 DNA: TGCAGTGCTAGGTTACAGGGTGAAAAACTGTTTTTT
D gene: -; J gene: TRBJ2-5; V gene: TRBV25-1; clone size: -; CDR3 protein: CASSDLRSSNEQYF; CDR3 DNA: TGTGCCAGCAGTGACCTAAGGTCGTCCAATGAGCAGTACTTC
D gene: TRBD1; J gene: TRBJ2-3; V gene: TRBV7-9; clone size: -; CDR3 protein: CASSQRQGVTQYF; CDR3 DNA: TGTGCCAGCAGCCAACGACAGGGGGTTACGCAGTATTTT
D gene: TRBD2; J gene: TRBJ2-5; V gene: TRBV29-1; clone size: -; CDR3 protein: CSVEEWPSGPQETQYF; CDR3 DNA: TGCAGCGTTGAAGAATGGCCTAGCGGGCCACAAGAGACCCAGTACTTC
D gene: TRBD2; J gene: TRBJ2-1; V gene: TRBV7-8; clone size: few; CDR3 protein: CASSAPPSGFYNEQFF; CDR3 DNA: TGTGCCAGCAGCGCACCCCCTAGCGGGTTTTACAATGAGCAGTTCTTC
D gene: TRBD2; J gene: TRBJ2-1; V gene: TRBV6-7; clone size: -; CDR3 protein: CASSPGLALDSEQFF; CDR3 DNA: TGTGCCAGCAGCCCGGGACTAGCTCTCGACAGTGAGCAGTTCTTC
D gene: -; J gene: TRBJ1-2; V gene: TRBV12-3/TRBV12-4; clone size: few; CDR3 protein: CASSLGWWVVYGYTF; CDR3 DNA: TGTGCCAGCAGTTTAGGGTGGTGGGTTGTATATGGCTACACCTTC
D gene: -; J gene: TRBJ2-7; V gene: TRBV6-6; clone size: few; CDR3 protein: CASSYAKPPWGYEQYF; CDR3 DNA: TGTGCCAGCAGTTACGCAAAACCTCCTTGGGGCTACGAGCAGTACTTC
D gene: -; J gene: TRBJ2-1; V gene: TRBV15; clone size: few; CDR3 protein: CATSRPDVLDPGLYNEQFF; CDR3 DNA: TGTGCCACCAGCAGACCTGACGTCTTGGACCCGGGGCTTTACAATGAGCAGTTCTTC
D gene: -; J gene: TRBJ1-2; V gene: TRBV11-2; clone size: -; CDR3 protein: CASSFEAFYGYTF; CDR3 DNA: TGTGCCAGCAGCTTTGAGGCCTTCTATGGCTACACCTTC
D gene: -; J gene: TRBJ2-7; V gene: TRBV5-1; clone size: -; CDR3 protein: CASSRKPEGRSYEQYF; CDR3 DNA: TGCGCCAGCAGCCGGAAGCCAGAAGGAAGGTCCTACGAGCAGTACTTC
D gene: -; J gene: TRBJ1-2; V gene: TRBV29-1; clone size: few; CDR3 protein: CSVAAGIGYTF; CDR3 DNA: TGCAGCGTTGCGGCTGGGATCGGCTACACCTTC
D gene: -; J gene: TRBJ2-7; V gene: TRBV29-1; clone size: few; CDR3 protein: CSVEGLGSGEQYF; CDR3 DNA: TGCAGCGTTGAAGGGCTGGGGTCCGGTGAGCAGTACTTC
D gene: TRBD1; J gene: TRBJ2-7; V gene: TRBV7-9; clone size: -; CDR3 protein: CASSHNRPDRGRVDEQYF; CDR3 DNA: TGTGCCAGCAGTCACAACCGACCGGACAGGGGGCGCGTGGACGAGCAGTACTTC
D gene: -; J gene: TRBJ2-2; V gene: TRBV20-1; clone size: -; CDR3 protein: CSARVRGPNTGELFF; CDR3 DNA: TGCAGTGCTAGAGTGCGGGGGCCGAACACCGGGGAGCTGTTTTTT